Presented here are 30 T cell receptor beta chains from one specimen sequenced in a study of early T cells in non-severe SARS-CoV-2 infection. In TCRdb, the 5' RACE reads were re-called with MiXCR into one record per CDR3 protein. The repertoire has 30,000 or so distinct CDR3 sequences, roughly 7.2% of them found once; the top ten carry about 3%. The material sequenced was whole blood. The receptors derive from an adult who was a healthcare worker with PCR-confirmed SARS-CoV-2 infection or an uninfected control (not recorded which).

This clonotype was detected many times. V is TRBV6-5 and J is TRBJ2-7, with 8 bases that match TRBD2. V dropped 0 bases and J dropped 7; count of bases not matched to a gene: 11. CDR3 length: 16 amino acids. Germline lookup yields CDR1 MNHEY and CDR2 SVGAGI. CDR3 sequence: CASSYSISGSSGEQYF. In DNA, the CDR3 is TGTGCCAGCAGTTACTCGATAAGCGGGAGCTCCGGGGAGCAGTACTTC.

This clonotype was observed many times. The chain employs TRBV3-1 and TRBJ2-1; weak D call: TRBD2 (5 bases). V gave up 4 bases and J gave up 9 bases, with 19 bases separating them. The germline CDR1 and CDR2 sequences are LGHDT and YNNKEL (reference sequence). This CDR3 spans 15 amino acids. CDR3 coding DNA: TGTGCCAGCAGCCGGGGAGAGCTGTATTCGGGTGAGCAGTTCTTC. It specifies CASSRGELYSGEQFF.

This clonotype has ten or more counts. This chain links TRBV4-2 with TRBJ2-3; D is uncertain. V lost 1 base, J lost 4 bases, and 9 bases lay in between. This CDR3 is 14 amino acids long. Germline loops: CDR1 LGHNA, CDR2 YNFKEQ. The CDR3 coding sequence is TGTGCCAGCAGCCAAGGAATGGTACCAGATACGCAGTATTTT. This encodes CASSQGMVPDTQYF.

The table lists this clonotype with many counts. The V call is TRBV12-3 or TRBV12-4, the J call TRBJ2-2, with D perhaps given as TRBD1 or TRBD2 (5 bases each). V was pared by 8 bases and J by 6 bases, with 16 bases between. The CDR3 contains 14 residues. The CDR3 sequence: CASSQGTEAGELFF. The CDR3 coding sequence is TGTGCCAGCTCTCAAGGGACGGAGGCCGGGGAGCTGTTTTTT.

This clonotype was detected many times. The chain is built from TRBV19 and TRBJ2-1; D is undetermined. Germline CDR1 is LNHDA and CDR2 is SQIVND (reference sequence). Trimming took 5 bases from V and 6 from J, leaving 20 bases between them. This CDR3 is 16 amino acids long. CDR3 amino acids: CASSPTATGFINEQFF. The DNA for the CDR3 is TGTGCCAGTAGTCCGACGGCAACCGGTTTTATCAATGAGCAGTTCTTC. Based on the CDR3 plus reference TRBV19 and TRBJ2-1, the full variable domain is DGGITQSPKYLFRKEGQNVTLSCEQNLNHDAMYWYRQDPGQGLRLIYYSQIVNDFQKGDIAEGYSVSREKKESFPLTVTSAQKNPTAFYLCASSPTATGFINEQFFGPGTRLTVL.

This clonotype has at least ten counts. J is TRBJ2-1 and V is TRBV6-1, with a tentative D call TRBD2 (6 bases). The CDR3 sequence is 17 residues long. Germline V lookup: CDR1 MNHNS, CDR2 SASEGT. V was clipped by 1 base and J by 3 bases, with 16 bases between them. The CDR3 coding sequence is TGTGCCAGCAGTGAAGGGCCGGGACTCAAGATCTACAATGAGCAGTTCTTC. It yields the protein CASSEGPGLKIYNEQFF.

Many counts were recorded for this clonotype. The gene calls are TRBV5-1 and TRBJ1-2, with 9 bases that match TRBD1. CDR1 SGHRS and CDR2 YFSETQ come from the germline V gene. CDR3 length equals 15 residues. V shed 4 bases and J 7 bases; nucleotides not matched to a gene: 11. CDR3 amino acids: CASSTSTGGASGYTF. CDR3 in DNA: TGCGCCAGCAGCACCTCCACAGGGGGCGCTTCTGGCTACACCTTC.

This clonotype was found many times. For the CDR3, the DNA is TGTGCCAGCAATAAAGGGATCAGGGGTGAATCGAAGAACACTGAAGCTTTCTTT. Translating it yields CASNKGIRGESKNTEAFF. The chain carries TRBV7-8 and TRBJ1-1; the D gene is possibly TRBD1 (6 bases). The germline V and J ends were trimmed by 7 bases and 1 base, with 25 bases remaining between them. CDR3 length equals 18 residues. Germline CDR1 and CDR2: SGHVS and FQNEAQ.

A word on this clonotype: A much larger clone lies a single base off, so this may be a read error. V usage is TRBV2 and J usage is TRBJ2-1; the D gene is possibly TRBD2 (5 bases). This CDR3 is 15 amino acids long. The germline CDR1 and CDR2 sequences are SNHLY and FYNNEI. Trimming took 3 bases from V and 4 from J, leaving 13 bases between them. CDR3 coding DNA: TGTGCCAGCAGTGAGGAGAGGGTATGGTACAATGAGCAGTTCTTC. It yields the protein CASSEERVWYNEQFF.

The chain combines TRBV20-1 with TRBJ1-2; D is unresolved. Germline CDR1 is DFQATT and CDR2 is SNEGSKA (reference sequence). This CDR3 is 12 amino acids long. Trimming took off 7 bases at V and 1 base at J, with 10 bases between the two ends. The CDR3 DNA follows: TGCAGTGGAGGATCGGATAACTATGGCTACACCTTC. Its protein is CSGGSDNYGYTF.

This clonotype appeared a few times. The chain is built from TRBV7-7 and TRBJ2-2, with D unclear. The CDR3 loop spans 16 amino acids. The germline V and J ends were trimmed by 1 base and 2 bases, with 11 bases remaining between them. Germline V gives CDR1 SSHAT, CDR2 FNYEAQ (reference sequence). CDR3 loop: CASSLEYGINTGELFF. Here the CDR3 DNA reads TGTGCCAGCAGCTTAGAGTATGGGATAAACACCGGGGAGCTGTTTTTT. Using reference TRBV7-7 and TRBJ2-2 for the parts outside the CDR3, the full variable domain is GAGVSQSPRYKVTKRGQDVTLRCDPISSHATLYWYQQALGQGPEFLTYFNYEAQPDKSGLPSDRFSAERPEGSISTLTIQRTEQRDSAMYRCASSLEYGINTGELFFGEGSRLTVL.

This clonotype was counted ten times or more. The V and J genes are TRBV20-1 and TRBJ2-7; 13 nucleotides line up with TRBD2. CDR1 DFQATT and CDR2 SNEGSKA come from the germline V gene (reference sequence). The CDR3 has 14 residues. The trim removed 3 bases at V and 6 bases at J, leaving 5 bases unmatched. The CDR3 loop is CSASILAGGPEQYF. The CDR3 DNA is TGCAGTGCTAGTATACTAGCGGGAGGGCCCGAGCAGTACTTC.

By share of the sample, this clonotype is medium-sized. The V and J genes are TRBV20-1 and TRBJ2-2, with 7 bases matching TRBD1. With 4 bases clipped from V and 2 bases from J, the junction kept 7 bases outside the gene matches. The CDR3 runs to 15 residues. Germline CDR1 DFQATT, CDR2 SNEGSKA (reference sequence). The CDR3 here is CSATQTGTNTGELFF. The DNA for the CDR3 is TGCAGTGCTACCCAGACAGGGACCAACACCGGGGAGCTGTTTTTT.

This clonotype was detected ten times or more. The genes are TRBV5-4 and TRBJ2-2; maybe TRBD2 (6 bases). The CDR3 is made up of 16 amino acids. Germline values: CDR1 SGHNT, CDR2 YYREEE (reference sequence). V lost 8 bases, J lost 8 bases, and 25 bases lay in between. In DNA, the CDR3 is TGTGCCAGTACAATCGACCCGGGAGCCTCAACGGGGGAGCTGTTTTTT. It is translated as CASTIDPGASTGELFF.

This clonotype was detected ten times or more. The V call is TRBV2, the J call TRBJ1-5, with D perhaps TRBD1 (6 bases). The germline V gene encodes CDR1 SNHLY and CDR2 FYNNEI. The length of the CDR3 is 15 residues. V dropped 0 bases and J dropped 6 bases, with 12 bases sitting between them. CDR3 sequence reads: CASSEALSGVQPQHF. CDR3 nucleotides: TGTGCCAGCAGTGAAGCGCTTTCAGGGGTTCAGCCCCAGCATTTT.

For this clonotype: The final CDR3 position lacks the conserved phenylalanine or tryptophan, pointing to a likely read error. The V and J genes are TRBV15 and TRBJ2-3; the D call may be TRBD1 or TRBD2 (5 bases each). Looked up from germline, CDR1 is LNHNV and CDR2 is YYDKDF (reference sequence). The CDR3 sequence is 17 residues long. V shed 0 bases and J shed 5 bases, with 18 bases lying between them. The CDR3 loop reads CATSRDLVGDGRDTQYL. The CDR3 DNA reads TGTGCCACCAGCAGAGATCTTGTCGGGGACGGGCGAGATACGCAGTATTTA.

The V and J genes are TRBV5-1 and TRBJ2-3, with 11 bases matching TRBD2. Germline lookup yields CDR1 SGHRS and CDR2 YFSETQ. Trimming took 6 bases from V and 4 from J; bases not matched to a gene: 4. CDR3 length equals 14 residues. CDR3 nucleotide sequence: TGCGCCAGCAAGACTAGCGGGATCGCAGATACGCAGTATTTT. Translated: CASKTSGIADTQYF.

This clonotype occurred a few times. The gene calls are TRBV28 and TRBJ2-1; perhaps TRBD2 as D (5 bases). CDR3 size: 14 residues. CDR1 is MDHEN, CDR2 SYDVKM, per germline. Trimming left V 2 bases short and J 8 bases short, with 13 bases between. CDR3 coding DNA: TGTGCCAGCAGTTTAACCGCGGACTTCGATGAGCAGTTCTTC. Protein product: CASSLTADFDEQFF. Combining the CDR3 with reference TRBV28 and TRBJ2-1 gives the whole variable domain DVKVTQSSRYLVKRTGEKVFLECVQDMDHENMFWYRQDPGLGLRLIYFSYDVKMKEKGDIPEGYSVSREKKERFSLILESASTNQTSMYLCASSLTADFDEQFFGPGTRLTVL.

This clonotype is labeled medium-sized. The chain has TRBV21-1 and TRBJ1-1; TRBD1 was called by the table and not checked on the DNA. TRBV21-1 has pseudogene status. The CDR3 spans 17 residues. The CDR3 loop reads CASSKVTGRKLNTEAFF. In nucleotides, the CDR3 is TGTGCCAGCAGCAAAGTAACAGGGCGCAAATTGAACACTGAAGCTTTCTTT.

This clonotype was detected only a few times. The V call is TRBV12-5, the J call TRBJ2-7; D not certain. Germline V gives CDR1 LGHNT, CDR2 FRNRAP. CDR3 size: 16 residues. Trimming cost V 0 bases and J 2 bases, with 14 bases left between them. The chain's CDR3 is CASGLVIPDKTYEQYF. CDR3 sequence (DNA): TGTGCTAGTGGTTTGGTAATTCCCGACAAGACCTACGAGCAGTACTTC.

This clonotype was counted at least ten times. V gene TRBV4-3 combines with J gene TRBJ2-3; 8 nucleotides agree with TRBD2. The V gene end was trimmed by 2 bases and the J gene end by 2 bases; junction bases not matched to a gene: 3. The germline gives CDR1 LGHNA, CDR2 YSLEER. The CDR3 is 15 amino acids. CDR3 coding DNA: TGCGCCAGCAGCCAAAGCGGGAGATCCACAGATACGCAGTATTTT. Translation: CASSQSGRSTDTQYF.

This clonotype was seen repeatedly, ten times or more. This chain's CDR3 is CASMLQVGHHPHF. The DNA of the CDR3 is TGTGCCAGCATGTTACAGGTCGGGCATCATCCGCATTTT. The V and J genes are TRBV12-3 or TRBV12-4 and TRBJ1-5, with a weak D call TRBD1 (5 bases). Deletions cut 7 bases from V and 15 bases from J, with 22 bases between. The CDR3 extends over 13 amino acids.

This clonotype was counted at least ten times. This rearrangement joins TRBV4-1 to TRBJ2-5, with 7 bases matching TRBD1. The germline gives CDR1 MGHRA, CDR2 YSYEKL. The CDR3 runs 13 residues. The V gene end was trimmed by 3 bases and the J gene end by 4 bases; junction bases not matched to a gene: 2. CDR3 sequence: CASSHTGVETQYF. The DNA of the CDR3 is TGCGCCAGCAGCCATACAGGGGTAGAGACCCAGTACTTC.

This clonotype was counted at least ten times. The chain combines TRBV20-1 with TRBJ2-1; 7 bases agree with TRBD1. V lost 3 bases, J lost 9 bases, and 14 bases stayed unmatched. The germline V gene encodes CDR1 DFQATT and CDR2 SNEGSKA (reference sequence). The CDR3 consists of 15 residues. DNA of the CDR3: TGCAGTGCTAGTTTTTGGGACAGTTTGGATACTGAGCAGTTCTTC. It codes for CSASFWDSLDTEQFF.

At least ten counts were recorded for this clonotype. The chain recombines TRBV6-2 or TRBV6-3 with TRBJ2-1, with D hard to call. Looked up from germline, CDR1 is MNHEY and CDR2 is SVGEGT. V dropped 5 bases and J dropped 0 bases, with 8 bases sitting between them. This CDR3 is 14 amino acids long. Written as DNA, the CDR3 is TGTGCCAGCAGTCCCACAAGCTCCTACAATGAGCAGTTCTTC. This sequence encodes CASSPTSSYNEQFF.

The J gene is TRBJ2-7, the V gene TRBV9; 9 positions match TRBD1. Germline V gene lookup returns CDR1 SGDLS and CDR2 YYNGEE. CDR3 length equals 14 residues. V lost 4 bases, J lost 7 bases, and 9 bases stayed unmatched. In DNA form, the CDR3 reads TGTGCCAGCAGCAGGGGACAGGGAACAAGGGAGCAGTACTTC. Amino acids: CASSRGQGTREQYF. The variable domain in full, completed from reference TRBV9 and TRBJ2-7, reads DSGVTQTPKHLITATGQRVTLRCSPRSGDLSVYWYQQSLDQGLQFLIQYYNGEERAKGNILERFSAQQFPDLHSELNLSSLELGDSALYFCASSRGQGTREQYFGPGTRLTVT.

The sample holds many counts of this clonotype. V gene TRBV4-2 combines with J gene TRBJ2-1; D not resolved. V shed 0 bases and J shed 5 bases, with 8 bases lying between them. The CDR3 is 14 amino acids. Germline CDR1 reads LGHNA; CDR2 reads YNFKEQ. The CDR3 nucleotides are TGTGCCAGCAGCCAAGATGAGGCCAACAATGAGCAGTTCTTC. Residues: CASSQDEANNEQFF.

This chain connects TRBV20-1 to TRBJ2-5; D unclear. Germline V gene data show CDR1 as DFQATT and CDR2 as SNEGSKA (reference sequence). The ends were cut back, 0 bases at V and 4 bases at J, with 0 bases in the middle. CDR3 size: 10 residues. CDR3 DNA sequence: TGCAGTGCTAGAGAAGAGACCCAGTACTTC. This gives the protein CSAREETQYF.

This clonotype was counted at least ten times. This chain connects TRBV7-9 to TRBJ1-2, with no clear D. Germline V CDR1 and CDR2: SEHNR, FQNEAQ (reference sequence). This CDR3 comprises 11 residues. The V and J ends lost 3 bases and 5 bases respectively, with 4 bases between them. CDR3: CASSFDYGYTF. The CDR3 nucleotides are TGTGCCAGCAGCTTTGATTATGGCTACACCTTC.

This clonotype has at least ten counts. The CDR3 protein is CSQSLGETQYF. The CDR3 nucleotides are TGCAGCCAAAGCCTCGGGGAGACCCAGTACTTC. This rearrangement joins TRBV29-1 to TRBJ2-5; D call uncertain. Germline V gene sequence: CDR1 SQVTM, CDR2 ANQGSEA. The V end lost 8 bases, the J end lost 5 bases, and 12 bases lay between the germline ends. The CDR3 extends over 11 amino acids.